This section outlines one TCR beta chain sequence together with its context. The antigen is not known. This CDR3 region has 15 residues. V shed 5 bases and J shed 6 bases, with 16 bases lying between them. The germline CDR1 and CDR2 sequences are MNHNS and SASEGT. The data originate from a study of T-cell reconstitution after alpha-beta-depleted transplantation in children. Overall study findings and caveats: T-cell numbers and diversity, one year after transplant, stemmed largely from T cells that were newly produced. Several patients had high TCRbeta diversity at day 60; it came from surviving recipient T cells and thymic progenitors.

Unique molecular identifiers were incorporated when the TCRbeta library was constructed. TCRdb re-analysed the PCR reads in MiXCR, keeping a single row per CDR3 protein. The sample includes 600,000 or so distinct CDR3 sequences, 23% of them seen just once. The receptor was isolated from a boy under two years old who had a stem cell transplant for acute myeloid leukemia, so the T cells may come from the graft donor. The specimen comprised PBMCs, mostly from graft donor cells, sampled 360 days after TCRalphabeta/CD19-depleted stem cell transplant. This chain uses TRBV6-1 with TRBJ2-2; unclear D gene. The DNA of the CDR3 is TGTGCCAGCAGTCATTTAGGTCAGGAAGCCGGGGAGCTGTTTTTT. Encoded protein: CASSHLGQEAGELFF.